This T cell receptor beta chain appears in the sequencing data of a study of blood T cell repertoires in COVID-19. In its sample, this clone was seen once. One junction end disagrees with the germline gene, perhaps due to a read error. CDR3 length: 15 residues. Per the germline V gene, CDR1 is SGHNT and CDR2 is YENEEA. The authors' processing: It was from reference gene primer amplification that nucleated cell counts were estimated. Produced via immunoSEQ multiplex PCR; TCRdb's table is partial and in-frame only. Clone size and the V and J calls come from that table; the DNA yielded D and trimming. The profile covers about 150,000 clones, with over 75% appearing a single time and over 10% taken by the ten largest.

This receptor was obtained from a man between 18 and 29 years old with COVID-19, enrolled during active disease. The sequenced sample consisted of peripheral blood. The chain joins TRBV11-3 to TRBJ2-1; D is perhaps TRBD2 (6 bases). As DNA, the CDR3 is TGTGCCAGCAGCTTATCTGCGGGACTCTACAATGGGCAGTTCTTC. This encodes CASSLSAGLYNGQFF. The variable domain in full, completed from reference TRBV11-3 and TRBJ2-1, reads EAGVVQSPRYKIIEKKQPVAFWCNPISGHNTLYWYLQNLGQGPELLIRYENEEAVDDSQLPKDRFSAERLKGVDSTLKIQPAELGDSAVYLCASSLSAGLYNGQFFGPGTRLTVL.